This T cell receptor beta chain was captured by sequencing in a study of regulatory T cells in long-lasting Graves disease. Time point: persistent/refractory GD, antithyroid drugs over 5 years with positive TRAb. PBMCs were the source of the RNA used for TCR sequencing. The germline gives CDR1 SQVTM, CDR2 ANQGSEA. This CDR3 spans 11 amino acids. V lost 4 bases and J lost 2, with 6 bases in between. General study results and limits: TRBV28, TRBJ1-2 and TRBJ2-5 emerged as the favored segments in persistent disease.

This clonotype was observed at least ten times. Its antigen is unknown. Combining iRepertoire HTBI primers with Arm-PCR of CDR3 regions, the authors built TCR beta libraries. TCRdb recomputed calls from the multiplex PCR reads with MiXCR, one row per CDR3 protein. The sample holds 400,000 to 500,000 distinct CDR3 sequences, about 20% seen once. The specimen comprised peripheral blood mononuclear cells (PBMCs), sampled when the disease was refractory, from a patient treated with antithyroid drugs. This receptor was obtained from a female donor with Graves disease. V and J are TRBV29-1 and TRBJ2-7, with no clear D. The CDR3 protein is CSVGGTYEQYF. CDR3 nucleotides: TGCAGCGTTGGTGGGACCTACGAGCAGTACTTC.